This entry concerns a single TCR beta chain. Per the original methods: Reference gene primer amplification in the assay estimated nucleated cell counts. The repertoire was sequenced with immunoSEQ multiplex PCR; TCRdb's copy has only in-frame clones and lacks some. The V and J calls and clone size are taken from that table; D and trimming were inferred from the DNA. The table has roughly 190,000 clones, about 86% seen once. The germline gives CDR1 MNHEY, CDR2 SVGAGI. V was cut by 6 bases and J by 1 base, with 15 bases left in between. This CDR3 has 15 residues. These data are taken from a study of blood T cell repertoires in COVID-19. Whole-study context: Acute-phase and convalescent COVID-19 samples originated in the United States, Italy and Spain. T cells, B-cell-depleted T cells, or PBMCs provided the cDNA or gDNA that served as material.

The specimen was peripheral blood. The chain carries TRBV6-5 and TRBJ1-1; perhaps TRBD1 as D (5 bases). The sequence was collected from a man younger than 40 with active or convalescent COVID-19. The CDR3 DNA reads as TGTGCCAGCAGCTACCATAACACAGGGAACACTGAAGCTTTCTTT. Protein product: CASSYHNTGNTEAFF.